The rows below give T cell receptor beta chains drawn from one sample of a study of cytomegalovirus exposure and HLA in healthy donors. Produced via immunoSEQ multiplex PCR; TCRdb's table is partial and in-frame only. The sample records 150,000 or so clones, approximately 70% being singletons. Specimen: PBMCs. The receptors shown here come from a man aged 40-49 years in good health and CMV-seropositive. The CDR3 runs from the conserved cysteine through the conserved F or W. Each record gives: clone size, V gene, D gene, CDR3 length, J gene, CDR3 protein, CDR3 DNA. The D gene is left open where the match is weak. Where a row states a size, it is once, few, many or the class of an expanded clone; other rows omit it.

few	TRBV7-9	-	13	TRBJ2-5	CASSPNRESKQYF	TGTGCCAGCAGCCCCAACAGGGAGAGTAAGCAGTACTTC
-	TRBV9	-	12	TRBJ2-1	CASSRTGNEQFF	TGTGCCAGCAGTCGTACAGGGAATGAGCAGTTCTTC
-	TRBV4-1	-	14	TRBJ2-7	CASSQGGGWDEQYF	TGCGCCAGCAGCCAAGGAGGTGGGTGGGACGAGCAGTACTTC
-	TRBV5-6	-	13	TRBJ1-2	CASSPRRGSGYTF	TGTGCCAGCAGCCCTCGTAGGGGGAGTGGCTACACCTTC
few	TRBV2	TRBD1	13	TRBJ2-7	CASRSQGGSLQYF	TGTGCCAGCAGGTCACAGGGGGGCAGCTTGCAGTACTTC
-	TRBV2	-	14	TRBJ1-5	CASRVEVGNQPQHF	TGTGCCAGCAGAGTGGAGGTGGGGAATCAGCCCCAGCATTTT
-	TRBV9	-	14	TRBJ1-3	CASSVQGTGNTIYF	TGTGCCAGCAGCGTACAGGGGACTGGAAACACCATATATTTT
-	TRBV15	TRBD1	15	TRBJ2-7	CATSRDQAGGGEQYF	TGTGCCACCAGCAGAGATCAGGCAGGGGGCGGCGAGCAGTACTTC
-	TRBV5-1	TRBD1	15	TRBJ1-1	CASSRINEGTAEAFF	TGCGCCAGCAGTCGAATTAACGAAGGGACAGCTGAAGCTTTCTTT
-	TRBV7-9	TRBD1	16	TRBJ1-2	CASSPGQEKLNYGYTF	TGTGCCAGCAGCCCGGGACAGGAGAAGCTAAACTATGGCTACACCTTC
-	TRBV9	TRBD1	15	TRBJ1-2	CASSVEGDSNYGYTF	TGTGCCAGCAGCGTAGAGGGGGACAGTAACTATGGCTACACCTTC
-	TRBV9	TRBD1	14	TRBJ1-5	CASSAGTGNQPQHF	TGTGCCAGCAGCGCTGGGACAGGCAATCAGCCCCAGCATTTT
-	TRBV27	TRBD1	13	TRBJ2-7	CASRETGGGEQYF	TGTGCCAGCAGGGAGACAGGGGGCGGCGAGCAGTACTTC
-	TRBV18	TRBD1	12	TRBJ2-7	CAGGQEPYEQYF	TGTGCCGGAGGACAGGAACCCTACGAGCAGTACTTC
medium-sized	TRBV10-3	TRBD1	12	TRBJ2-1	CAIRGQGNEQFF	TGTGCCATCAGGGGACAGGGGAATGAGCAGTTCTTC
-	TRBV11-3	TRBD1	14	TRBJ2-7	CASSYGQGTYEQYF	TGTGCCAGCAGCTACGGACAGGGGACCTACGAGCAGTACTTC
-	TRBV9	-	15	TRBJ2-1	CASSVQGLSYNEQFF	TGTGCCAGCAGCGTGCAGGGGCTGTCCTACAATGAGCAGTTCTTC
once	TRBV28	TRBD1	13	TRBJ2-7	CASSWDRPYEQYF	TGTGCCAGCAGCTGGGACAGACCTTACGAGCAGTACTTC
few	TRBV4-1	-	14	TRBJ2-7	CASSQEVPTYEQYF	TGCGCCAGCAGCCAGGAGGTCCCAACCTACGAGCAGTACTTC
-	TRBV27	TRBD2	17	TRBJ2-2	CASSPRLAGGNTGELFF	TGTGCCAGCAGTCCGCGACTAGCGGGGGGGAACACCGGGGAGCTGTTTTTT
-	TRBV5-6	TRBD1	15	TRBJ2-1	CASSFRDRGPYEQFF	TGTGCCAGCAGCTTCCGGGACAGGGGACCTTATGAGCAGTTCTTC
-	TRBV19	TRBD1	14	TRBJ1-4	CASSIDRGNEKLFF	TGTGCCAGTAGTATTGACAGGGGGAATGAAAAACTGTTTTTT
-	TRBV6-4	TRBD1	16	TRBJ2-1	CASSDSHGTGANEQFF	TGTGCCAGCAGTGACTCCCATGGGACAGGGGCCAATGAGCAGTTCTTC
-	TRBV4-2	-	14	TRBJ1-4	CASTLGRGAEKLFF	TGTGCCAGCACCCTGGGGAGGGGGGCTGAAAAACTGTTTTTT
-	TRBV7-9	TRBD1	15	TRBJ1-1	CSSSLAIGGNTEAFF	TGTTCCAGCAGCTTAGCAATAGGGGGCAACACTGAAGCTTTCTTT
-	TRBV7-8	-	12	TRBJ1-6	CASSLTDSPLHF	TGTGCCAGCAGCTTAACGGATTCACCCCTCCACTTT
-	TRBV19	TRBD1	16	TRBJ1-6	CASSEAGTGQNSPLHF	TGTGCCAGTAGCGAGGCCGGGACAGGGCAAAATTCACCCCTCCACTTT
few	TRBV7-9	TRBD1	13	TRBJ1-2	CASSDPGQHGYTF	TGTGCCAGCAGCGACCCGGGACAGCATGGCTACACCTTC
-	TRBV10-3	-	16	TRBJ1-3	CATTSDTERSGNTIYF	TGTGCCACCACTAGCGACACGGAACGCTCTGGAAACACCATATATTTT
-	TRBV9	-	16	TRBJ2-3	CASSPPGVMGLDTQYF	TGTGCCAGCAGCCCCCCGGGGGTCATGGGATTGGATACGCAGTATTTT
-	TRBV15	-	15	TRBJ1-6	CATSPQGYANSPLHF	TGTGCCACCAGCCCACAGGGATACGCAAATTCACCCCTCCACTTT
-	TRBV9	TRBD1	14	TRBJ2-7	CASSVTQGDYEQYF	TGTGCCAGCAGCGTGACTCAGGGGGACTACGAGCAGTACTTC
-	TRBV12-5	-	17	TRBJ2-1	CASGLVPSTSTVPCPVF	TGTGCTAGTGGTTTGGTCCCCAGTACCTCGACAGTTCCATGCCCGGTCTTC
-	TRBV9	-	15	TRBJ2-1	CASSVSGGLYNEQFF	TGTGCCAGCAGCGTCAGTGGGGGCCTCTACAATGAGCAGTTCTTC
-	TRBV5-4	-	14	TRBJ1-6	CASTTGTDNPPLHF	TGTGCCAGCACCACCGGGACTGATAATCCACCCCTCCACTTT
few	TRBV2	TRBD1	14	TRBJ2-7	CASSEEGGWSEQYF	TGTGCCAGCAGTGAGGAAGGGGGCTGGTCCGAGCAGTACTTC
few	TRBV5-6	-	14	TRBJ2-7	CASSLGTVAYEQYF	TGTGCCAGCAGCTTAGGGACTGTCGCCTACGAGCAGTACTTC